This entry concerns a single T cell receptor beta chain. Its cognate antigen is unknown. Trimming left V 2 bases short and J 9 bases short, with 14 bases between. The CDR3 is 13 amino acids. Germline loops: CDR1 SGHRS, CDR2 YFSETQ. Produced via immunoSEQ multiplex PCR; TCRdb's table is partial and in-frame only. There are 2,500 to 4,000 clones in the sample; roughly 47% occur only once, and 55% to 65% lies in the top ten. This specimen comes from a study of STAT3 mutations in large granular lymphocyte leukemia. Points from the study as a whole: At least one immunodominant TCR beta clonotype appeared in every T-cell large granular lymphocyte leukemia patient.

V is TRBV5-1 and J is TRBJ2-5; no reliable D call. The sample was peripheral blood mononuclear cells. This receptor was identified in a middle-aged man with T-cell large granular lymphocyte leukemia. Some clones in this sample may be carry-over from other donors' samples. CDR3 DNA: TGCGCCAGCAGCTTACAAGCCCTTGGGGCCCAGTACTTC. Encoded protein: CASSLQALGAQYF.